This record covers a single T cell receptor beta chain. The source of the sample is a study of blood T cell repertoires in COVID-19. Study in general: Samples came from the United States, Italy and Spain, spanning acute and convalescent COVID-19.

Per the study methods: The authors estimated nucleated cell counts from reference gene primer amplification. The method was immunoSEQ multiplex PCR; TCRdb's version includes in-frame clones alone and lacks a portion of them. That table furnishes V, J and clone size, whereas the DNA furnished D and trimming. The sample contains around 210,000 clones, roughly 85% of which appear only once. Trimming cost V 0 bases and J 7 bases, with 16 bases left between them. The CDR3 has 16 residues. Germline lookup yields CDR1 LGHNA and CDR2 YSLEER. The chain combines TRBV4-3 with TRBJ1-5; D is uncertain. Sequencing was done on a sample of peripheral blood. The clonotype was recovered from a man over 45 with COVID-19, enrolled during active disease. CDR3 in amino acids: CASSQDFPPREQPQHF. DNA for the CDR3: TGCGCCAGCAGCCAAGATTTTCCGCCGCGCGAACAGCCCCAGCATTTT.